Given below is one TCR beta chain in context. This clone occurred once. The target of this receptor is not known. Qualities for individual bases were not recorded, and no much larger clone is one base off. These data are taken from a study of T cell responses to AZD1222 COVID-19 vaccine listed by TCRdb under 2021. At the level of the whole study: A total of 233 trial participants underwent TCR sequencing, of whom 200 to 220 received two doses of AZD1222 and some 25 received two doses of the MenACWY control vaccine. Trial participants were enrolled by age into 18-55, 56-69 and 70-plus year subgroups, with about 150, 28 and 57 TCR-sequenced participants respectively.

Taken with the paper, the label for time point translates to: about 28 days (+/-7) after the second vaccine dose. This sample's treatment or condition label indicates: meningococcal conjugate vaccine given as trial control. Vaccinee samples were obtained from the UK trials COV001 and COV002, which included a single-blind randomized controlled phase 2/3 trial of AZD1222 (ChAdOx1 nCoV-19) in healthy adults. For TCRbeta chain sequencing, PBMC samples from trial participants were taken at day 0 and at day 28 after the second dose. Study-wide findings and limitations: Reportedly, close to half of the unique spike-specific TCRs recognized epitopes lying outside the regions that are mutated in the B.1.351 and B.1.1.7 variants. After two AZD1222 doses, spike-specific TCR breadth and depth were significantly higher than at day 0 and than in MenACWY recipients. Most participants were white British and females outnumbered males, and the authors suggested that clonal diversity may have been underestimated. In the small 56-69-year group, the increase in depth fell short of significance, most likely because of low power. The whole spike protein was spanned by vaccine-associated CD4 TCRs, and dominant responses were seen in regions 160-218 and 743-854. Conclusions about previously exposed vaccinees were limited because only a handful of AZD1222 recipients were SARS-CoV-2 seropositive at baseline. Because no samples from the day 14 peak response were available, repertoires could be characterized only after the peak T cell response.

The germline V gene encodes CDR1 MNHEY and CDR2 SVGAGI. Taken from cysteine to phenylalanine, the CDR3 has 14 residues. The CDR3 DNA has 42 bases and is translated from base 1. V has 6 bases trimmed and J has 7 bases trimmed; junction bases matching no gene number 8. The CDR3 regions of human TCRbeta chains were analyzed by immunosequencing. Per the source publication's procedure: Repertoire TCRs were matched against a reference library of SARS-CoV-2-specific TCRs generated with the MIRA antigen-specificity platform. Breadth was defined as the fraction of unique TCRs that were SARS-CoV-2-associated. Depth was defined as the fraction of total T cells that were SARS-CoV-2-associated. Using the MIRA data, every spike-specific TCR was mapped to the spike region that the TCR reacted to and assigned to either a CD4 or a CD8 class. Log10-transformed breadth and depth values were compared by one-way ANOVA with Sidak's multiple comparisons tests. This immuneACCESS table, as held by TCRdb, lists in-frame sequences with V and J called but not all clones. Of the missing ones, under half trace to an unresolved V gene in checked studies; the others have no known cause. V and J calls and clone size are given by that table; D and trimming were obtained from the DNA. For this sample the table gives about 140,000 clones, of which about 89% were detected only once. The ten largest clones add up to around 6.9% of the sample.

Here the chain combines TRBV6-5 and TRBJ1-5, and 8 junction bases match TRBD1. Specimen: peripheral blood, collected 28 days after the second dose of the MenACWY control vaccine. This clonotype originated in an adult who received the MenACWY meningococcal vaccine as a control. In nucleotide form, the sequence is TGTGCCAGCAGAACAACACAGGGGGGACAGCCCCAGCATTTT. Its protein product is CASRTTQGGQPQHF.